What follows are 30 T cell receptor beta chains derived from one specimen sequenced in a study of blood T cell repertoires in COVID-19. The table came from immunoSEQ multiplex PCR; TCRdb's copy has only in-frame clones and leaves some out. This table holds 180,000 or so clones, over 80% found once. The sequenced sample was PBMCs or T cells enriched from blood (not recorded which). The receptors derive from a woman aged 55-75 years who had recovered from COVID-19.

The count of this clone is one. The rearrangement links TRBV12-3 or TRBV12-4 to TRBJ1-2, with D unclear. V was trimmed by 6 bases and J by 2 bases, leaving 10 bases between them. This CDR3 is 13 amino acids long. The CDR3 region is CASSADWNYGYTF. CDR3 coding DNA: TGTGCCAGCAGCGCCGACTGGAACTATGGCTACACCTTC.

The chain has TRBV19 and TRBJ2-5; perhaps TRBD2 as D (5 bases). Trimming took off 1 base at V and 0 bases at J, with 6 bases between the two ends. This CDR3 is built from 14 residues. Germline CDR1 LNHDA, CDR2 SQIVND (reference sequence). CDR3 sequence (DNA): TGTGCCAGTAGTATAGGAGGGAACCAAGAGACCCAGTACTTC. This translates into CASSIGGNQETQYF.

The V and J genes are TRBV5-1 and TRBJ2-1; the D is unclear. Germline V gene data show CDR1 as SGHRS and CDR2 as YFSETQ. The length of the CDR3 is 13 residues. Trimming took 0 bases from V and 5 from J, leaving 6 bases between them. CDR3 sequence: CASSLGANNEQFF. DNA of the CDR3: TGCGCCAGCAGCTTGGGGGCAAACAATGAGCAGTTCTTC.

The genes are TRBV5-6 and TRBJ1-2, with TRBD1 matching 9 bases. The V segment lost 3 bases and the J segment 8 bases; nucleotides outside the gene matches: 5. CDR1 SGHDT and CDR2 YYEEEE come from the germline V gene. The CDR3 runs 13 residues. The CDR3 nucleotides read TGTGCCAGCAGCTCGGGACAGGGAAGGGGCTACACCTTC. Translation gives CASSSGQGRGYTF. The full variable domain, completed using reference TRBV5-6 and TRBJ1-2, is DAGVTQSPTHLIKTRGQQVTLRCSPKSGHDTVSWYQQALGQGPQFIFQYYEEEERQRGNFPDRFSGHQFPNYSSELNVNALLLGDSALYLCASSSGQGRGYTFGSGTRLTVV.

J is TRBJ2-2 and V is TRBV28; D might be TRBD1 (6 bases). The CDR3 totals 13 residues. Germline CDR1 reads MDHEN; CDR2 reads SYDVKM. Trimming left V 11 bases short and J 2 bases short, with 12 bases between. CDR3 DNA sequence: TGTGCCTTGGGGACATCTAACACCGGGGAGCTGTTTTTT. It encodes CALGTSNTGELFF. Drawing the rest from reference TRBV28 and TRBJ2-2, the complete variable domain is DVKVTQSSRYLVKRTGEKVFLECVQDMDHENMFWYRQDPGLGLRLIYFSYDVKMKEKGDIPEGYSVSREKKERFSLILESASTNQTSMYLCALGTSNTGELFFGEGSRLTVL.

The V gene is TRBV6-5, the J gene TRBJ1-2; TRBD1 aligns across 7 bases. After removal of 7 bases from V and 6 bases from J, the junction contained 8 bases not matched to a gene. The CDR3 sequence is 13 residues long. Germline CDR1 is MNHEY and CDR2 is SVGAGI. For the CDR3, the DNA is TGTGCCAGCAATTCACGGCAGGGGGATGGCTACACCTTC. Translating gives CASNSRQGDGYTF.

The V and J genes are TRBV6-5 and TRBJ2-1; D call uncertain. The CDR3 is 16 amino acids. Germline V gives CDR1 MNHEY, CDR2 SVGAGI. V lost 0 bases, J lost 0 bases, and 9 bases lay in between. In DNA form, the CDR3 reads TGTGCCAGCAGTTACTCGGCGGTGAGCTCCTACAATGAGCAGTTCTTC. Its translation is CASSYSAVSSYNEQFF.

V usage is TRBV5-4 and J usage is TRBJ2-1, with TRBD2 as a possible D gene (6 bases). The germline V gene encodes CDR1 SGHNT and CDR2 YYREEE (reference sequence). Trimming shortened V by 4 bases and J by 0 bases, and 11 bases separated the two germline ends. The CDR3 totals 15 residues. DNA for the CDR3: TGTGCCAGCAGCCCTAGCGAGAGCTCCTACAATGAGCAGTTCTTC. Translated: CASSPSESSYNEQFF.

This chain connects TRBV27 to TRBJ2-4; no firm D call. The CDR3 covers 16 residues. Germline CDR1 MNHEY, CDR2 SMNVEV (reference sequence). V was pared by 5 bases and J by 0 bases, with 14 bases between. CDR3 amino acids: CASSPKPQSAKNIQYF. As DNA, the CDR3 is TGTGCCAGCAGTCCAAAACCACAGTCAGCCAAAAACATTCAGTACTTC.

This clone was observed a single time. This chain joins TRBV5-1 and TRBJ2-3, with D perhaps TRBD2 (5 bases). Germline lookup yields CDR1 SGHRS and CDR2 YFSETQ. This CDR3 is 18 amino acids long. Trimming took off 0 bases at V and 2 bases at J, with 19 bases between the two ends. The CDR3, as DNA: TGCGCCAGCAGCTTGGCCGGCATTCCCAGCGGACTCACAGATACGCAGTATTTT. Its protein is CASSLAGIPSGLTDTQYF.

The chain recombines TRBV5-1 with TRBJ1-3; D is unclear. The germline gives CDR1 SGHRS, CDR2 YFSETQ. Trimming cost V 2 bases and J 0 bases, with 9 bases left between them. The CDR3 covers 15 residues. CDR3 amino acids: CASSLNDNSGNTIYF. In nucleotides, the CDR3 is TGCGCCAGCAGCTTAAACGACAACTCTGGAAACACCATATATTTT.

This clone was seen only a few times. The chain employs TRBV18 and TRBJ2-7, with D possibly matching TRBD2 (5 bases). V lost 5 bases, J lost 2 bases, and 28 bases lay in between. CDR1 and CDR2 (germline): KGHSH, LQKENI. The CDR3 contains 19 residues. In DNA form, the CDR3 reads TGTGCCAGCTCAACCCGGATGAATCCCCCGAGGTCCGGGACCTACGAGCAGTACTTC. Encoded protein: CASSTRMNPPRSGTYEQYF.

This chain links TRBV9 with TRBJ1-2; 10 nucleotides line up with TRBD1. The germline V gene encodes CDR1 SGDLS and CDR2 YYNGEE. Germline trimming cut 6 bases from V and 8 bases from J; bases unmatched to any gene: 13. This CDR3 region has 15 residues. The CDR3 reads CASTTQPGTGEGYTF. Written as DNA, the CDR3 is TGTGCCAGCACCACGCAACCCGGGACAGGGGAAGGCTACACCTTC.

The rearrangement links TRBV25-1 to TRBJ2-3; TRBD2 aligns across 8 bases. J was trimmed by 4 bases and V by 4 bases; bases with no gene match: 10. The germline CDR1 and CDR2 sequences are MGHDK and SYGVNS. This CDR3 is 16 amino acids long. This CDR3 is CASSAPTGGGADTQYF. The CDR3 bases are TGTGCCAGCAGTGCCCCCACGGGAGGGGGGGCAGATACGCAGTATTTT. Full variable domain (rest looked up from reference TRBV25-1 and TRBJ2-3): EADIYQTPRYLVIGTGKKITLECSQTMGHDKMYWYQQDPGMELHLIHYSYGVNSTEKGDLSSESTVSRIRTEHFPLTLESARPSHTSQYLCASSAPTGGGADTQYFGPGTRLTVL.

This chain uses TRBV18 with TRBJ2-7; TRBD1 agrees at 8 bases. V shed 3 bases, J shed 2 bases, and the junction held 0 bases outside the gene matches. The CDR3 is 13 residues long. From germline, CDR1 is KGHSH and CDR2 LQKENI. CDR3 coding DNA: TGTGCCAGCTCACCGACAGGGGCCTACGAGCAGTACTTC. Amino acid sequence: CASSPTGAYEQYF.

The CDR3 loop reads CASSPTGTGLLFF. The CDR3 coding sequence is TGTGCCAGTAGCCCAACCGGGACAGGGTTGCTGTTTTTT. This sequence joins TRBV19 and TRBJ2-2, with TRBD1 matching 9 bases. The ends lost 6 bases at V and 13 bases at J; junction bases unmatched: 9. Germline-derived CDR1 and CDR2 are LNHDA and SQIVND (reference sequence). The CDR3 spans 13 residues.

This chain joins TRBV20-1 and TRBJ2-7; weak D call: TRBD1 (6 bases). Trimming left V 6 bases short and J 6 bases short, with 12 bases between. The CDR3 is 11 residues long. CDR1 is DFQATT and CDR2 is SNEGSKA in the germline V gene (reference sequence). The chain's CDR3 is CSANRDIEQYF. DNA for the CDR3: TGCAGTGCGAACCGGGACATCGAGCAGTACTTC.

The chain recombines TRBV7-7 with TRBJ1-4; TRBD1 might be the D (5 bases). CDR1 SSHAT and CDR2 FNYEAQ come from the germline V gene (reference sequence). V dropped 5 bases and J dropped 2 bases, with 12 bases sitting between them. The CDR3 contains 15 residues. The chain's CDR3 is CASSPSGGTNEKLFF. In nucleotides, the CDR3 is TGTGCCAGCAGCCCGAGCGGGGGGACTAATGAAAAACTGTTTTTT.

J is TRBJ2-7 and V is TRBV7-9; D perhaps matches TRBD1 (5 bases). Germline V gene sequence: CDR1 SEHNR, CDR2 FQNEAQ (reference sequence). V gave up 4 bases and J gave up 3 bases, with 16 bases separating them. The CDR3 has 15 residues. In DNA, the CDR3 is TGTGCCAGCAGCTCGAGCGACAGCTCAGGCTACGAGCAGTACTTC. Protein product: CASSSSDSSGYEQYF.

J is TRBJ2-7 and V is TRBV28; a possible D gene is TRBD2 (6 bases). With 4 bases removed from V and 5 bases from J, the gap between germline ends came to 18 bases. The CDR3 is made up of 15 amino acids. The germline V gene has CDR1 MDHEN and CDR2 SYDVKM. CDR3 sequence (DNA): TGTGCCAGCAGTTCAGCGGGCTCGGGGTGGAACGAGCAGTACTTC. As protein: CASSSAGSGWNEQYF.

As regards this clone: One end of the junction is discordant with germline, which a read error may explain. The chain combines TRBV6-5 with TRBJ1-5; TRBD1 agrees at 8 bases. The CDR3 contains 15 residues. The germline CDR1 and CDR2 sequences are MNHEY and SVGAGI. DNA of the CDR3: TGTGCCAGCAGTTTGACAGGGGATAGCAATCAGCCCCAGCATTTC. It yields the protein CASSLTGDSNQPQHF.

This chain uses TRBV5-1 with TRBJ2-3, with 8 positions matching TRBD2. CDR1 is SGHRS and CDR2 is YFSETQ in the germline V gene. The CDR3 is made up of 16 amino acids. J gave up 4 bases and V 4 bases, and 11 bases lay outside the gene matches. CDR3 coding DNA: TGCGCCAGCAGCGCGGGGGGACTCCCCAGGGCAGATACGCAGTATTTT. Translated: CASSAGGLPRADTQYF. The whole variable domain, remainder taken from reference TRBV5-1 and TRBJ2-3, is KAGVTQTPRYLIKTRGQQVTLSCSPISGHRSVSWYQQTPGQGLQFLFEYFSETQRNKGNFPGRFSGRQFSNSRSEMNVSTLELGDSALYLCASSAGGLPRADTQYFGPGTRLTVL.

The V call is TRBV11-2, the J call TRBJ1-3, with a possible D match to TRBD1 (5 bases). The CDR3 is 16 residues long. The V end was cut by 1 base, the J end by 2 bases, with 12 bases between. CDR1 SGHAT and CDR2 FQNNGV come from the germline V gene. In DNA form, the CDR3 reads TGTGCCAGCAGCTTAGTGGTTGGGGGGACTGGAAACACCATATATTTT. This gives the protein CASSLVVGGTGNTIYF.

This rearrangement joins TRBV5-4 to TRBJ1-1, with TRBD1 as a possible D gene (5 bases). Trimming stripped 3 bases from V and 1 base from J, with 7 bases between. This CDR3 spans 13 amino acids. Germline CDR1 SGHNT, CDR2 YYREEE (reference sequence). The CDR3 nucleotides are TGTGCCAGCAGCTACGACAGGAACACTGAAGCTTTCTTT. It codes for CASSYDRNTEAFF.

The chain recombines TRBV6-5 with TRBJ1-1, with D unclear. The V end lost 0 bases, the J end lost 1 base, and 9 bases lay between the germline ends. In germline, CDR1 is MNHEY, CDR2 SVGAGI. There are 15 residues in the CDR3. CDR3 nucleotide sequence: TGTGCCAGCAGTTACTCACGTGGGCGGAACACTGAAGCTTTCTTT. This sequence encodes CASSYSRGRNTEAFF.

The chain couples TRBV6-1 to TRBJ1-4; D perhaps matches TRBD1 (5 bases). CDR1 and CDR2 from the germline V gene are MNHNS and SASEGT. The V gene lost 2 bases and the J gene lost 8 bases, with 18 bases spanning the gap. CDR3 length: 16 residues. CDR3 residues: CASSEYGRGSREKLFF. For the CDR3, the DNA is TGTGCCAGCAGTGAATATGGGAGGGGCAGCAGGGAAAAACTGTTTTTT.

This sequence joins TRBV25-1 and TRBJ2-7; no firm D call. CDR1 and CDR2 from the germline V gene are MGHDK and SYGVNS. V lost 1 base and J lost 2, with 12 bases in between. This CDR3 comprises 15 residues. CDR3 coding DNA: TGTGCCAGCAGTGAATCTGGCAGGTTCGCCTACGAGCAGTACTTC. This translates into CASSESGRFAYEQYF.

This rearrangement joins TRBV20-1 to TRBJ2-1; 7 bases match TRBD1. CDR1 DFQATT and CDR2 SNEGSKA come from the germline V gene (reference sequence). The CDR3 loop spans 12 amino acids. The V gene end was trimmed by 3 bases and the J gene end by 12 bases; junction bases not matched to a gene: 8. The CDR3 is CSASPDRVGQFF. In DNA form, the CDR3 reads TGCAGTGCTAGTCCTGACAGGGTTGGGCAGTTCTTC.

The CDR3 DNA follows: TGTGCCAGCAGCTTAGACCGGGGGGCCGAGTTCTTC. Protein: CASSLDRGAEFF. This sequence joins TRBV7-9 and TRBJ2-1; possibly TRBD2 for D (7 bases). The V and J ends lost 1 base and 14 bases respectively, with 12 bases between them. The CDR3 runs to 12 residues. Germline values: CDR1 SEHNR, CDR2 FQNEAQ (reference sequence).

This chain links TRBV3-1 (or the pseudogene TRBV3-2) with TRBJ1-2; 11 positions match TRBD1. The V and J ends lost 3 bases and 2 bases, in that order; junction bases with no gene match: 2. The CDR3 has 15 amino acids. CDR1 is LGHDT, CDR2 YNNKEL, per germline (reference sequence). In DNA, the CDR3 is TGTGCCAGCAGCCACCGGGACAGGGGGAACTATGGCTACACCTTC. Translating gives CASSHRDRGNYGYTF.